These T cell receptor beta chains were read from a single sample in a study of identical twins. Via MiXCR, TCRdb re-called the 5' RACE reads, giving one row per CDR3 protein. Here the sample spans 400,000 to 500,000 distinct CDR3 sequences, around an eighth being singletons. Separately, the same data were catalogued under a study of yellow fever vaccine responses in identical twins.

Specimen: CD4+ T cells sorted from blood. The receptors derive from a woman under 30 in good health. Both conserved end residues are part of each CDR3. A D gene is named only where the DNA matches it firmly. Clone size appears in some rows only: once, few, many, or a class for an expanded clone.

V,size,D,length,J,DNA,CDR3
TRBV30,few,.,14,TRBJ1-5,TGTGCCTGGAGTCATCTCAGGGTTAATCAGCCCCAGCATTTT,CAWSHLRVNQPQHF
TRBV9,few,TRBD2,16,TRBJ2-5,TGTGCCAGCAGCGTAGGGACTAGCGGACTCCAAGAGACCCAGTACTTC,CASSVGTSGLQETQYF
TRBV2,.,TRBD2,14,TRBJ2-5,TGTGCCAGCAGAGCGGGGATTTACCAAGAGACCCAGTACTTC,CASRAGIYQETQYF
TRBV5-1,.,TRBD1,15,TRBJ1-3,TGCGCCAGCAGCCCCGGACAGGGCTCCGGAAACACCATATATTTT,CASSPGQGSGNTIYF
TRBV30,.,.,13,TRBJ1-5,TGTGCCTGGAGTAACAGGGACGATCAGCCCCAGCATTTT,CAWSNRDDQPQHF
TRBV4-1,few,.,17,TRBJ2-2,TGCGCCAGCAGCCTCAATCCCGGACAGACGAACACCGGGGAGCTGTTTTTT,CASSLNPGQTNTGELFF
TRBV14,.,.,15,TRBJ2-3,TGTGCCAGCAGCCAAGTATTGGGCCTCTCAGATACGCAGTATTTT,CASSQVLGLSDTQYF
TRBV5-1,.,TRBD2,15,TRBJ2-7,TGCGCCAGCAGCGCCGGGACTAGCAGTTCCTACGAGCAGTACTTC,CASSAGTSSSYEQYF
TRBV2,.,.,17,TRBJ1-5,TGTGCCAGCGGGGGACGCGGCAGGGCGTATAGCAATCAGCCCCAGCATTTT,CASGGRGRAYSNQPQHF
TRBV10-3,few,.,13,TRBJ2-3,TGTGCCATCAGTGAGGGGTTCACAGATACGCAGTATTTT,CAISEGFTDTQYF
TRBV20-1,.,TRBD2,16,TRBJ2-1,TGCAGCTTCTCCAACGCAGGACTAGCGGGGGGAAAAGAGCAGTTCTTC,CSFSNAGLAGGKEQFF
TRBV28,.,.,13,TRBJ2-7,TGTGCCAGCAGTTCGGCGCCTCCTTACGAGCAGTACTTC,CASSSAPPYEQYF
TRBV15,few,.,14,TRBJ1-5,TGTGCCACCAGCAGAGAGCGGGGGCCCCCGCCCCAGCATTTT,CATSRERGPPPQHF